The clone carrying this TCR beta chain was seen at least ten times. Its antigen is undetermined. These data originate in a study of beta chain features in type 1 diabetes. General study results and limits: At VDJ recombination sites, type 1 diabetes patients had fewer insertions and more deleted nucleotides. In every one of the four CD4+ subsets, TCRB CDR3s were moderately but significantly shorter in Type 1 diabetes patients.

The authors reverse transcribed all of the isolated RNA, so sequencing captured expressed TCRB transcripts. Produced via immunoSEQ multiplex PCR; TCRdb's table is partial and in-frame only. Here the sample spans roughly 150,000 clones, around 10% being singletons. Deletions cut 3 bases from V and 4 bases from J, with 18 bases between. The CDR3 has 16 amino acids. Per the germline V gene, CDR1 is KGHSH and CDR2 is LQKENI. The receptor comes from a man aged 18 to 30 in good health. The sample consisted of central memory CD4+ T cells from blood. The V and J genes are TRBV18 and TRBJ1-1, with D tentatively TRBD1 (6 bases). For the CDR3, the DNA is TGTGCCAGCTCACCCGTACTACAGGGAAGGGGCACTGAAGCTTTCTTT. This translates into CASSPVLQGRGTEAFF.